One sample yielded the 9 T cell receptor beta chains listed below, sequenced in a study of blood T cell repertoires in COVID-19 (dated by TCRdb to the early 2020s). The library was made by the immunoSEQ multiplex PCR assay. Drawn from immuneACCESS, this table holds only the in-frame rearrangements with V and J called that TCRdb kept. Clones are partly lost; checked studies trace under half to an unresolved V gene and leave the rest unexplained. This sample comprises 130,000 to 150,000 clones, roughly 76% of them detected only once. The ten largest clones add up to roughly 8.8% of the sample. The source material was peripheral blood. The receptors come from a human donor with acute or convalescent COVID-19. The donor label of this sample is uncertain.

This clone turned up a few times. The V call is TRBV13, the J call TRBJ2-1, with unresolved D. This CDR3 contains 14 residues. V lost 0 bases and J 10 bases, leaving 13 bases between the germline ends. The V gene's germline CDR1 is PRHDT and CDR2 FYEKMQ (reference sequence). Here the CDR3 DNA reads TGTGCCAGCAGCTTAGGGGTCCAGGTCAAGGAGCAGTTCTTC. Translated: CASSLGVQVKEQFF.

The chain links TRBV6-5 to TRBJ1-5; possibly TRBD1 for D (5 bases). The CDR3 has 15 amino acids. CDR1 is MNHEY, CDR2 SVGAGI, per germline. V was clipped by 6 bases and J by 0 bases, with 12 bases between them. The CDR3 reads CASRPTGYSNQPQHF. The DNA for the CDR3 is TGTGCCAGCAGACCCACAGGATATAGCAATCAGCCCCAGCATTTT.

The rearrangement joins TRBV3-1 (or the pseudogene TRBV3-2) to TRBJ2-1; D gene ambiguous. The V end was cut by 1 base, the J end by 10 bases, with 8 bases between. Germline values: CDR1 LGHDT, CDR2 YNNKEL (reference sequence). This CDR3 is 12 amino acids long. CDR3 sequence (DNA): TGTGCCAGCAGCCAAGCCCCTTCGGAGCAGTTCTTC. Amino acids: CASSQAPSEQFF.

This chain joins TRBV5-4 and TRBJ2-2; 8 bases are a match to TRBD1. Looked up from germline, CDR1 is SGHNT and CDR2 is YYREEE (reference sequence). V was pared by 0 bases and J by 0 bases, with 1 base of the junction left unmatched. This CDR3 region has 16 residues. The CDR3, as DNA: TGTGCCAGCAGCTTGGGGACAGGGACGAACACCGGGGAGCTGTTTTTT. This encodes CASSLGTGTNTGELFF.

V gene TRBV6-5 combines with J gene TRBJ2-7; D unresolved. CDR1 and CDR2 (germline): MNHEY, SVGAGI. Between the trimmed V and J ends, which lost 0 bases and 3 bases, there was a span of 9 bases. The CDR3 spans 14 residues. CDR3 nucleotide sequence: TGTGCCAGCAGTTACTCGAGCAACGGCTACGAGCAGTACTTC. Protein: CASSYSSNGYEQYF.

The chain links TRBV9 to TRBJ1-1; the D gene is possibly TRBD1 (5 bases). The CDR3 spans 14 residues. Trimming cost V 3 bases and J 1 base, with 10 bases left between them. Germline CDR1 is SGDLS and CDR2 is YYNGEE. The CDR3 reads CASSDDRRNTEAFF. DNA for the CDR3: TGTGCCAGCAGCGACGACAGACGGAACACTGAAGCTTTCTTT.

The gene calls are TRBV4-1 and TRBJ2-7; D remains ambiguous. V was trimmed by 3 bases and J by 3 bases, leaving 9 bases between them. In germline, CDR1 is MGHRA, CDR2 YSYEKL. This CDR3 comprises 13 residues. CDR3 residues: CASSHSRSYEQYF. The DNA for the CDR3 is TGCGCCAGCAGCCATTCTAGAAGCTACGAGCAGTACTTC.

This clone came up a few times. V gene TRBV27 combines with J gene TRBJ1-1; D call uncertain. This CDR3 contains 14 residues. Per germline, CDR1 MNHEY and CDR2 SMNVEV (reference sequence). Between the trimmed V and J ends, which lost 2 bases and 2 bases, there was a span of 9 bases. CDR3 DNA sequence: TGTGCCAGCAGTTTAGTGGAGGGAAACACTGAAGCTTTCTTT. It translates to CASSLVEGNTEAFF.

V is TRBV19 and J is TRBJ1-2; 11 nucleotides agree with TRBD1. The germline gives CDR1 LNHDA, CDR2 SQIVND (reference sequence). The CDR3 has 16 residues. After removal of 0 bases from V and 6 bases from J, the junction contained 6 bases not matched to a gene. The CDR3 here is CASSIDGTGGFNGYTF. CDR3 nucleotide sequence: TGTGCCAGTAGTATAGATGGGACAGGGGGATTTAATGGCTACACCTTC.